This TCR beta chain emerged from a study of T cell repertoires and HLA-DP antigens. In the study overall: In vitro CD4+ alloreactivity was against HeLa-presented HLA-DP. Whole-study findings and limits: Against one allele, clones undetected before culture averaged around 40%; against the other, 50% to 60%.

For this clone: Its target is unknown.

Purity of the untouched CD4+ T cells was about 98%. Each pre-culture CD4+ sample aimed for 190,000 or so T cell genomes at deep resolution. Generated by immunoSEQ multiplex PCR, the TCRdb table keeps only in-frame clones and is missing some. The sample yields about 73,000 clones, 80% seen once. This TCR was recovered from a man between 60 and 70 years old in good health and CMV-seronegative. The sample comprised CD4+ T cells from PBMCs.

The CDR3 nucleotides read TGTGCCAGCAGCTTAGAAATGACCGTTGGAAACACCATATATTTT. It is translated as CASSLEMTVGNTIYF. The V gene is TRBV7-2, the J gene TRBJ1-3; D remains ambiguous. CDR3 length: 15 amino acids. The V end was cut by 1 base, the J end by 3 bases, with 10 bases between. CDR1 SGHTA and CDR2 FQGNSA come from the germline V gene.